Below, 21 T cell receptor beta chains from the same sample are listed, as sequenced in a study of blood T cell repertoires in COVID-19. Clones were read by immunoSEQ multiplex PCR, and TCRdb kept only the in-frame ones, dropping some. The sample holds 120,000 or so clones, about 72% seen once. The specimen sequenced was peripheral blood. Receptors were obtained from a woman aged 55-69 years with acute or convalescent COVID-19.

This chain connects TRBV29-1 to TRBJ2-1, with D maybe TRBD1 (5 bases). CDR3 length equals 12 residues. The germline CDR1 and CDR2 sequences are SQVTM and ANQGSEA. V was pared by 4 bases and J by 6 bases, with 10 bases between. CDR3 amino acids: CSVGGRGNEQFF. The CDR3 DNA is TGCAGCGTTGGGGGAAGGGGCAATGAGCAGTTCTTC.

CDR3 nucleotide sequence: TGTGCCAGCAGCTTGGAAACAGGGGGCCGGACTGAAGCTTTCTTT. It encodes CASSLETGGRTEAFF. The chain uses TRBV5-5 and TRBJ1-1; TRBD1 agrees at 9 bases. The CDR3 covers 15 residues. Germline V lookup: CDR1 SGHKS, CDR2 YYEKEE (reference sequence). With V trimmed by 0 bases and J by 5 bases, 5 bases remained unmatched.

The J gene is TRBJ2-2, the V gene TRBV6-5, with 7 nucleotides matching TRBD1. V dropped 6 bases and J dropped 5; count of bases not matched to a gene: 9. CDR1 is MNHEY, CDR2 SVGAGI, per germline. The CDR3 sequence is 15 residues long. This CDR3 is CASRISTGLTGELFF. CDR3 bases: TGTGCCAGCAGAATTTCGACAGGGCTTACCGGGGAGCTGTTTTTT.

This rearrangement joins TRBV7-3 to TRBJ2-3; 14 nucleotides line up with TRBD2. Unmatched junction bases numbered 4, after V lost 8 bases and J lost 3 bases. This CDR3 has 15 amino acids. Per germline, CDR1 SGHTA and CDR2 FQGTGA. The CDR3 sequence is CASGTSGSYTDTQYF. The CDR3 nucleotides read TGTGCCAGCGGGACTAGCGGGAGCTATACAGATACGCAGTATTTT.

This clone was seen more than once but under ten times. The chain is built from TRBV20-1 and TRBJ1-1, with a possible D match to TRBD1 (6 bases). V lost 5 bases to trimming and J lost 9 bases, with 13 bases between them. Germline V gene data show CDR1 as DFQATT and CDR2 as SNEGSKA (reference sequence). The CDR3 runs 11 residues. The CDR3 DNA reads as TGCAGTGCTGAACCCACAGGGAAAGCTTTCTTT. Translated, it gives CSAEPTGKAFF.

This clone came up a few times. The CDR3 nucleotides are TGTGCCATCAGTTCCAGGGATAATTCACCCCTCCACTTT. Translating gives CAISSRDNSPLHF. V usage is TRBV10-3 and J usage is TRBJ1-6, with D possibly being TRBD1 (5 bases). In germline, CDR1 is ENHRY, CDR2 SYGVKD. The CDR3 is 13 residues long. V lost 5 bases and J 5 bases, leaving 7 bases between the germline ends.

CDR3 residues: CASSPLTVQETQYF. CDR3 sequence (DNA): TGTGCCAGCAGCCCCCTAACAGTCCAAGAGACCCAGTACTTC. This sequence joins TRBV3-1 (or the pseudogene TRBV3-2) and TRBJ2-5, with D unclear. The V gene lost 4 bases and the J gene lost 1 base, with 10 bases spanning the gap. The CDR3 spans 14 residues. Germline-derived CDR1 and CDR2 are LGHDT and YNNKEL (reference sequence).

The CDR3 DNA is TGTGCCAGTACGAGGGGGCAGAACACTGAAGCTTTCTTT. This translates into CASTRGQNTEAFF. The J gene is TRBJ1-1, the V gene TRBV19, with 7 bases aligning to TRBD1. Germline V CDR1 and CDR2: LNHDA, SQIVND (reference sequence). V lost 7 bases, J lost 1 base, and 3 bases stayed unmatched. This CDR3 comprises 13 residues.

V is TRBV5-1 and J is TRBJ1-4; the D gene is possibly TRBD1 (6 bases). The CDR3 spans 17 residues. The germline V gene has CDR1 SGHRS and CDR2 YFSETQ. Trimming cost V 0 bases and J 0 bases, with 12 bases left between them. The CDR3 region is CASSLVGRGATNEKLFF. CDR3 nucleotides: TGCGCCAGCAGCTTGGTGGGCAGGGGTGCAACTAATGAAAAACTGTTTTTT.

The V call is TRBV18, the J call TRBJ1-1, with a tentative D call TRBD1 (5 bases). This CDR3 is built from 13 residues. Germline CDR1 KGHSH, CDR2 LQKENI. The V and J ends lost 5 bases and 1 base respectively, with 8 bases between them. CDR3 amino acids: CASSTGGNTEAFF. The CDR3 region has the DNA TGTGCCAGCTCAACCGGGGGGAACACTGAAGCTTTCTTT.

The CDR3 spells CASSLVAGGIYEQFF. The CDR3 DNA reads TGCGCCAGCAGCTTGGTCGCGGGGGGGATCTATGAGCAGTTCTTC. The rearrangement joins TRBV5-1 to TRBJ2-1; 9 bases fit TRBD2. Looked up from germline, CDR1 is SGHRS and CDR2 is YFSETQ. V was pared by 0 bases and J by 8 bases, with 6 bases of the junction left unmatched. This CDR3 spans 15 amino acids.

There are a few counts of this clone. The CDR3 nucleotides read TGTGCCAGCAGTGTACTCCCAGGGGGCGAGAGCAATCAGCCCCAGCATTTT. It translates to CASSVLPGGESNQPQHF. V usage is TRBV2 and J usage is TRBJ1-5; TRBD1 matches 8 bases. V shed 4 bases, J shed 1 base, and the junction held 9 bases outside the gene matches. This CDR3 is 17 amino acids long. Looked up from germline, CDR1 is SNHLY and CDR2 is FYNNEI.

The chain carries TRBV7-2 and TRBJ2-7, with a weak D call TRBD2 (7 bases). V was trimmed by 1 base and J by 3 bases, leaving 13 bases between them. This CDR3 contains 15 residues. Germline V lookup: CDR1 SGHTA, CDR2 FQGNSA. The CDR3 reads CASSLGDGGLYEQYF. CDR3 nucleotides: TGTGCCAGCAGCTTAGGCGACGGGGGGCTCTACGAGCAGTACTTC.

This chain connects TRBV5-1 to TRBJ2-7; 8 positions agree with TRBD1. The ends lost 3 bases at V and 12 bases at J; junction bases unmatched: 8. This CDR3 is 12 amino acids long. Germline-derived CDR1 and CDR2 are SGHRS and YFSETQ. CDR3 bases: TGCGCCAGCAGCTATGGACAGGGTGATCCGTACTTC. Translation gives CASSYGQGDPYF. Supplemented by reference TRBV5-1 and TRBJ2-7, the full variable domain reads KAGVTQTPRYLIKTRGQQVTLSCSPISGHRSVSWYQQTPGQGLQFLFEYFSETQRNKGNFPGRFSGRQFSNSRSEMNVSTLELGDSALYLCASSYGQGDPYFGPGTRLTVT.

This clone was counted between two and nine times. The chain carries TRBV10-3 and TRBJ1-6, with 7 bases aligning to TRBD1. In germline, CDR1 is ENHRY, CDR2 SYGVKD. V gave up 0 bases and J gave up 7 bases; unmatched junction bases: 3. The CDR3 sequence is 15 residues long. CDR3 residues: CAISESTGQNSPLHF. The CDR3 coding sequence is TGTGCCATCAGTGAGTCAACGGGACAGAATTCACCCCTCCACTTT.

The rearrangement uses TRBV10-3 and TRBJ1-1, with D maybe TRBD1 (6 bases). The CDR3 is made up of 12 amino acids. Trimming pared 9 bases from V and 3 bases from J, leaving 11 bases between. From germline, CDR1 is ENHRY and CDR2 SYGVKD. The CDR3 DNA is TGTGCCATTCAGGGGCTGGACACTGAAGCTTTCTTT. This sequence encodes CAIQGLDTEAFF.

This rearrangement joins TRBV6-5 to TRBJ1-1; D call uncertain. The CDR3 sequence is 13 residues long. Germline CDR1 is MNHEY and CDR2 is SVGAGI. With 7 bases removed from V and 5 bases from J, the gap between germline ends came to 14 bases. The CDR3 protein is CASNAGKATEAFF. Written as DNA, the CDR3 is TGTGCCAGCAATGCGGGAAAGGCAACTGAAGCTTTCTTT.

The gene calls are TRBV4-2 and TRBJ1-1, with D possibly matching TRBD1 (5 bases). V dropped 1 base and J dropped 4 bases, with 16 bases sitting between them. CDR3 length equals 16 residues. Germline loops: CDR1 LGHNA, CDR2 YNFKEQ. The CDR3 loop is CASSQVQGRASTEAFF. The DNA of the CDR3 is TGTGCCAGCAGCCAAGTTCAGGGAAGGGCTAGCACTGAAGCTTTCTTT.

The V gene is TRBV9, the J gene TRBJ2-1; a possible D gene is TRBD2 (5 bases). The CDR3 extends over 14 amino acids. Per germline, CDR1 SGDLS and CDR2 YYNGEE. The V gene lost 0 bases and the J gene lost 6 bases, with 10 bases spanning the gap. The CDR3 sequence: CASSVGRGRNEQFF. CDR3 sequence (DNA): TGTGCCAGCAGCGTAGGTAGAGGGCGCAATGAGCAGTTCTTC. Full variable domain (outside the CDR3, taken from reference TRBV9 and TRBJ2-1): DSGVTQTPKHLITATGQRVTLRCSPRSGDLSVYWYQQSLDQGLQFLIQYYNGEERAKGNILERFSAQQFPDLHSELNLSSLELGDSALYFCASSVGRGRNEQFFGPGTRLTVL.

A single count supports this clone. V is TRBV10-3 and J is TRBJ2-5, with D possibly TRBD2 on 6 matching bases. There are 14 residues in the CDR3. V was cut by 0 bases and J by 5 bases, with 10 bases left in between. Looked up from germline, CDR1 is ENHRY and CDR2 is SYGVKD. The DNA for the CDR3 is TGTGCCATCAGTGAGTCAACCGCGGGGGAGACCCAGTACTTC. It codes for CAISESTAGETQYF.

The chain combines TRBV7-2 with TRBJ1-5, with D possibly TRBD1 on 6 matching bases. Looked up from germline, CDR1 is SGHTA and CDR2 is FQGNSA. V lost 4 bases and J lost 5, with 15 bases in between. The CDR3 has 15 residues. CDR3: CASSSQTGRDQPQHF. CDR3 in DNA: TGTGCCAGCAGCTCCCAGACAGGCAGGGATCAGCCCCAGCATTTT. Full variable domain (rest looked up from reference TRBV7-2 and TRBJ1-5): GAGVSQSPSNKVTEKGKDVELRCDPISGHTALYWYRQSLGQGLEFLIYFQGNSAPDKSGLPSDRFSAERTGGSVSTLTIQRTQQEDSAVYLCASSSQTGRDQPQHFGDGTRLSIL.